The sample holds a few counts of the clone carrying this TCR beta chain. The length of the CDR3 is 15 residues. Trimming cost V 5 bases and J 0 bases, with 12 bases left between them. The V gene's germline CDR1 is SEHNR and CDR2 FQNEAQ (reference sequence). The sample belongs to a study of blood T cells in healthy people across ages. The second PCR ran roughly 6 to 12 cycles with a sample-barcoded 5' primer and J-beta primers. A template-switch adaptor containing 12 random nucleotides labeled each cDNA molecule. TCRdb recomputed calls from the 5' RACE reads with MiXCR, one row per CDR3 protein. The sample shows approximately 780,000 distinct CDR3 sequences, about 26% of them seen only once. In addition, the sample was reused for a study of T cells of mothers and their children. From that second work: The TCR beta CDR3 read count exceeded 9.5 million for each mother and was several million for each child. The overlap seen between related mothers and children slightly exceeded that of unrelated pairs, though not significantly.

The material sequenced was blood. The sequence was collected from a boy between 5 and 17 years old in good health. The gene calls are TRBV7-9 and TRBJ2-3, with D uncertain. The CDR3 sequence is CASSLERTSTDTQYF. CDR3 coding DNA: TGTGCCAGCAGCCTAGAACGGACGAGCACAGATACGCAGTATTTT.